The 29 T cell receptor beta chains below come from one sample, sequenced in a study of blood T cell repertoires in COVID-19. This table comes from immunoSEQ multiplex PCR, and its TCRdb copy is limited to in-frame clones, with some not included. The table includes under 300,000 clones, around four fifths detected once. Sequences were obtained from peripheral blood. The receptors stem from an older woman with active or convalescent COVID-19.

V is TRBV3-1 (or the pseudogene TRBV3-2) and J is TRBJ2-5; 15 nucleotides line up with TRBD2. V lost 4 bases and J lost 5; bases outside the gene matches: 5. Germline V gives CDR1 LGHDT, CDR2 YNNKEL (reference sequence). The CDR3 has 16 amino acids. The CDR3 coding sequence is TGTGCCAGCAGCCGGACTAGCGGGGGGGCTTCTGAGACCCAGTACTTC. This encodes CASSRTSGGASETQYF.

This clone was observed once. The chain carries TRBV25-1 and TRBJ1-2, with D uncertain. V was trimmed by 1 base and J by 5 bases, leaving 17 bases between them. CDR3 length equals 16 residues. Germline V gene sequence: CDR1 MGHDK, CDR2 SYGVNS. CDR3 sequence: CASSEFGSPHLYGYTF. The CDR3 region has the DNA TGTGCCAGCAGTGAATTTGGTAGCCCACACCTTTATGGCTACACCTTC.

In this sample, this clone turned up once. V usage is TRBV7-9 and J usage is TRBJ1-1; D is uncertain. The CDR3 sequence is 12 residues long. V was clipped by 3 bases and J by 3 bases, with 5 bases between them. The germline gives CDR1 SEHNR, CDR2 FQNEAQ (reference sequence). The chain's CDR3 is CASSFSDTEAFF. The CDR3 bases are TGTGCCAGCAGCTTTTCTGACACTGAAGCTTTCTTT.

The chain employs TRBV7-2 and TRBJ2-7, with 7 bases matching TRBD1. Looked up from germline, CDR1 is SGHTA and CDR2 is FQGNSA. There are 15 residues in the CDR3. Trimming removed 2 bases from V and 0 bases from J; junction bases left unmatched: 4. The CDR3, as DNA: TGTGCCAGCAGCTTACGGACAGGAAGCTCCTACGAGCAGTACTTC. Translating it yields CASSLRTGSSYEQYF.

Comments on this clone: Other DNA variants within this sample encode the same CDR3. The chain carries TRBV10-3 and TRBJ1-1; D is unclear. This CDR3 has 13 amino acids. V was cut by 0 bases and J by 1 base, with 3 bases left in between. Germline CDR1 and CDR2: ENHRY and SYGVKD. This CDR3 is CAISESRNTEAFF. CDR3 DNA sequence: TGTGCCATCAGTGAGTCTCGGAACACTGAAGCTTTCTTT.

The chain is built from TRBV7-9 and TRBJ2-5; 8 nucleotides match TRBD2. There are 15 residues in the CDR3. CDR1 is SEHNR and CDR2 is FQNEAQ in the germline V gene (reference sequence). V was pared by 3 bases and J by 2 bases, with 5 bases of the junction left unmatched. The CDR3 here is CASSFASGLQETQYF. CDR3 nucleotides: TGTGCCAGCAGCTTTGCTAGCGGGTTGCAAGAGACCCAGTACTTC.

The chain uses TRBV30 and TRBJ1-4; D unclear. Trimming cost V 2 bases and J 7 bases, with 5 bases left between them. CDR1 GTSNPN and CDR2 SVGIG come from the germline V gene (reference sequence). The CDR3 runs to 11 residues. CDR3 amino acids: CAWSLREKLFF. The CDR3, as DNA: TGTGCCTGGAGTCTACGTGAAAAACTGTTTTTT.

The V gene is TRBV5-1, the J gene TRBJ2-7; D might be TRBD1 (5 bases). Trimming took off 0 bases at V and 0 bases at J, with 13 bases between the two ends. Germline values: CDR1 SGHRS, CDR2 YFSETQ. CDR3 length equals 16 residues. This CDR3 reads CASSLEYHRSSYEQYF. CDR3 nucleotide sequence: TGCGCCAGCAGCTTGGAATACCACAGGAGCTCCTACGAGCAGTACTTC. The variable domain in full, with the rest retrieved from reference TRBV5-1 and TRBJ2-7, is KAGVTQTPRYLIKTRGQQVTLSCSPISGHRSVSWYQQTPGQGLQFLFEYFSETQRNKGNFPGRFSGRQFSNSRSEMNVSTLELGDSALYLCASSLEYHRSSYEQYFGPGTRLTVT.

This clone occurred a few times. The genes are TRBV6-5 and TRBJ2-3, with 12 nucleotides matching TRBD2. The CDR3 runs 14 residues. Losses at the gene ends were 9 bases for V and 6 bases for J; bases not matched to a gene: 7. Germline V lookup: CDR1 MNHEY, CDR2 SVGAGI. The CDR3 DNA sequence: TGTGCCAGGGGTGGGCTAGCGGGAGGGGATACGCAGTATTTT. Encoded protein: CARGGLAGGDTQYF.

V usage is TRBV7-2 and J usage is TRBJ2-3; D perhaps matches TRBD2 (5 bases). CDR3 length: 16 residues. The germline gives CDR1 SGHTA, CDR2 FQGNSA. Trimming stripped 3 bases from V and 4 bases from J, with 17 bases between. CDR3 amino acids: CASSFPSTRSADTQYF. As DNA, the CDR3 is TGTGCCAGCAGCTTCCCGTCCACTAGGTCCGCAGATACGCAGTATTTT.

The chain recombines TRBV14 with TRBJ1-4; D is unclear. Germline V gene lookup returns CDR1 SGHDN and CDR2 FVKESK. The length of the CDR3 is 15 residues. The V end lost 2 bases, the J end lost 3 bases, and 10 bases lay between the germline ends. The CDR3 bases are TGTGCCAGCAGCCAAATCTATGGGCCTAATGAAAAACTGTTTTTT. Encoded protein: CASSQIYGPNEKLFF.

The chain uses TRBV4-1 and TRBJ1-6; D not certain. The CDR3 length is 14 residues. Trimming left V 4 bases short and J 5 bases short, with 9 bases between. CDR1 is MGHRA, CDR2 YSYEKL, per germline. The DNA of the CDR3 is TGCGCCAGCAGCCCCGGGAACCATAATTCACCCCTCCACTTT. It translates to CASSPGNHNSPLHF.

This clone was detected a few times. This CDR3 is CASSEWKGEQPQHF. The CDR3 region has the DNA TGTGCCAGCAGTGAATGGAAAGGGGAACAGCCCCAGCATTTT. The gene calls are TRBV6-1 and TRBJ1-5, with D perhaps TRBD1 (5 bases). Germline CDR1 MNHNS, CDR2 SASEGT. Trimming took off 2 bases at V and 7 bases at J, with 12 bases between the two ends. The length of the CDR3 is 14 residues.

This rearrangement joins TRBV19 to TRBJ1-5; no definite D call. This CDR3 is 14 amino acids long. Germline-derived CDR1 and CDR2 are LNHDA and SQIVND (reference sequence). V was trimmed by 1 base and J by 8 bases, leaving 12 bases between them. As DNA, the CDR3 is TGTGCCAGTAGTATAGGGAGGGATGGGAAGCCCCAGCATTTT. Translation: CASSIGRDGKPQHF.

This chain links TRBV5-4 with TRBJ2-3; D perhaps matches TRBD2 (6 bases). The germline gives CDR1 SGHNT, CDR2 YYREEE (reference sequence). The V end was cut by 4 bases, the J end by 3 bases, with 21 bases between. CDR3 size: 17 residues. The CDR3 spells CASSPKRDPGGTDTQYF. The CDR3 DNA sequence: TGTGCCAGCAGCCCAAAACGGGACCCCGGAGGGACAGATACGCAGTATTTT.

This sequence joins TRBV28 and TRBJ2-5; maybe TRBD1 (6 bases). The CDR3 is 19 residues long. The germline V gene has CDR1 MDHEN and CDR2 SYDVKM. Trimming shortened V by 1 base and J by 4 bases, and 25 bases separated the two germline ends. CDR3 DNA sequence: TGTGCCAGCAGTTTATCGCTTCTCACCGCCCAGGGGTTGGTAGAGACCCAGTACTTC. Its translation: CASSLSLLTAQGLVETQYF.

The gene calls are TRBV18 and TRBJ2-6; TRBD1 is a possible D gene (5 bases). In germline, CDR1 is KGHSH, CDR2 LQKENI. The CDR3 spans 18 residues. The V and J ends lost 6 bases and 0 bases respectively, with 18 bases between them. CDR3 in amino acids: CASSAAEQALSGANVLTF. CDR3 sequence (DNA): TGTGCCAGCTCCGCCGCGGAACAGGCCCTCTCTGGGGCCAACGTCCTGACTTTC. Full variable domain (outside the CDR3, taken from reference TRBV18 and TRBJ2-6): NAGVMQNPRHLVRRRGQEARLRCSPMKGHSHVYWYRQLPEEGLKFMVYLQKENIIDESGMPKERFSAEFPKEGPSILRIQQVVRGDSAAYFCASSAAEQALSGANVLTFGAGSRLTVL.

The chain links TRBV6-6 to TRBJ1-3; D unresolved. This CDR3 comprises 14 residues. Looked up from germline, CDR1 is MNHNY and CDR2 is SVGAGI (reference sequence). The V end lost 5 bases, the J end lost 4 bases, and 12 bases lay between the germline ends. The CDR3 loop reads CASSVQVTGNTIYF. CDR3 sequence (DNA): TGTGCCAGCAGTGTCCAGGTGACGGGAAACACCATATATTTT.

The CDR3 region has the DNA TGCAGCTCAGACACAGGGGTAACGACTGAAGCTTTCTTT. It translates to CSSDTGVTTEAFF. This chain connects TRBV29-1 to TRBJ1-1; 7 positions match TRBD1. The V gene end was trimmed by 8 bases and the J gene end by 5 bases; junction bases not matched to a gene: 11. CDR3 size: 13 residues. CDR1 is SQVTM, CDR2 ANQGSEA, per germline. Supplemented by reference TRBV29-1 and TRBJ1-1, the full variable domain reads SAVISQKPSRDICQRGTSLTIQCQVDSQVTMMFWYRQQPGQSLTLIATANQGSEATYESGFVIDKFPISRPNLTFSTLTVSNMSPEDSSIYLCSSDTGVTTEAFFGQGTRLTVV.

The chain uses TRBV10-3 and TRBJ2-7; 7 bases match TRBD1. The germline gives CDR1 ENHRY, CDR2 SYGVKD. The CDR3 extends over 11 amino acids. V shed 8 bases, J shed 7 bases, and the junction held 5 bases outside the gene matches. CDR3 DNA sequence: TGTGCCATCGGCCCCAGGGGGGAGCAGTACTTC. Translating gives CAIGPRGEQYF.

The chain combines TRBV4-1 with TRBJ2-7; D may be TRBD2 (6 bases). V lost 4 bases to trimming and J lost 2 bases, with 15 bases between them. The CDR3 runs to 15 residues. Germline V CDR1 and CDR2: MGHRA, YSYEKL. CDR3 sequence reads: CASSPQSGDPYEQYF. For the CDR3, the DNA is TGCGCCAGCAGCCCTCAGTCGGGGGACCCCTACGAGCAGTACTTC.

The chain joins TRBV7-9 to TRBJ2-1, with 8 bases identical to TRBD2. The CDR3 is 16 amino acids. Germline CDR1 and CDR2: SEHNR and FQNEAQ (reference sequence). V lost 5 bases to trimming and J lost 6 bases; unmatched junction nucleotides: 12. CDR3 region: CASSPTSGRFGNEQFF. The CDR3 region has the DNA TGTGCCAGCAGCCCCACCAGCGGGAGATTTGGCAATGAGCAGTTCTTC.

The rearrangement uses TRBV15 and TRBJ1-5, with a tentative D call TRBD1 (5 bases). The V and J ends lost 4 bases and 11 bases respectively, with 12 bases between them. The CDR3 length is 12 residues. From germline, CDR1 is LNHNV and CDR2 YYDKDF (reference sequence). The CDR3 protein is CATSMGGLSQHF. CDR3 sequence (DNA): TGTGCCACCAGCATGGGGGGGTTGTCCCAGCATTTT.

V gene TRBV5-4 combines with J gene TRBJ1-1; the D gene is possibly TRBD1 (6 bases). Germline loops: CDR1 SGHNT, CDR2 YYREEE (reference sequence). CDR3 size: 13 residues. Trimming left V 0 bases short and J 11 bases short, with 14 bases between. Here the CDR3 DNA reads TGTGCCAGCAGCTTGGAACAGGGTGATGCTGCTTTCTTT. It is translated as CASSLEQGDAAFF.

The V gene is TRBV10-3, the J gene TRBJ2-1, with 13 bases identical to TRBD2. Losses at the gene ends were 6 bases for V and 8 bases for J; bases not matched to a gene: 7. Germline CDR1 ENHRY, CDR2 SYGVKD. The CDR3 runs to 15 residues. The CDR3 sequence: CAISDTSGRADEQFF. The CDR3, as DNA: TGTGCCATCAGCGACACTAGCGGGAGGGCCGATGAGCAGTTCTTC.

The chain's CDR3 is CASSYGEGRNTIYF. The CDR3 DNA reads TGTGCCAGCAGTTACGGGGAGGGAAGGAACACCATATATTTT. The chain couples TRBV6-5 to TRBJ1-3; D is ambiguous. CDR3 length: 14 amino acids. Trimming took 2 bases from V and 7 from J, leaving 12 bases between them. Germline V gene sequence: CDR1 MNHEY, CDR2 SVGAGI.

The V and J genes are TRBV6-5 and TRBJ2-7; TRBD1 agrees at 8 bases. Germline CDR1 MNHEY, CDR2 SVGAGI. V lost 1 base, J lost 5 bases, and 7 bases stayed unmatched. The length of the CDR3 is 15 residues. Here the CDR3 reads CASSYWQGARDEQYF. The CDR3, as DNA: TGTGCCAGCAGTTACTGGCAGGGGGCTCGGGACGAGCAGTACTTC.

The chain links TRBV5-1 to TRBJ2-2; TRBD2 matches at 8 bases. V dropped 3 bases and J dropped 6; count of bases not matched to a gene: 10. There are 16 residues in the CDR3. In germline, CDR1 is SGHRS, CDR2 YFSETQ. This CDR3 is CASSSPGGLGPGELFF. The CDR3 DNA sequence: TGCGCCAGCAGCTCGCCGGGGGGACTAGGGCCCGGGGAGCTGTTTTTT.

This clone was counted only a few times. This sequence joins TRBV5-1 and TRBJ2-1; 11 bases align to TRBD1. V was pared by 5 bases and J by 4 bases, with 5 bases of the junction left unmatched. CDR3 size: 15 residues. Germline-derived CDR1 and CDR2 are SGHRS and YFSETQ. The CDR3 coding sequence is TGCGCCAGCAGACAGGGACAGGGGGAGTACAATGAGCAGTTCTTC. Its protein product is CASRQGQGEYNEQFF.